This T cell receptor (beta chain) was sequenced during a study of radiotherapy plus CTLA-4 blockade in lung cancer. Findings and limits, study-wide: Strongest reported response predictors: early blood clone changes and post-radiation interferon-beta.

Sequencing was performed with immunoSEQ multiplex PCR; in TCRdb, only in-frame clones are kept and a portion is missing. This table has over 100,000 clones, more than 65% appearing once. After removal of 5 bases from V and 3 bases from J, the junction contained 6 bases not matched to a gene. The CDR3 is made up of 15 amino acids. CDR1 SGHKS and CDR2 YYEKEE come from the germline V gene (reference sequence). Concerning this clone itself: Its antigen is not identified.

Focal radiation plus CTLA-4 blockade with ipilimumab was administered to patients who had chemo-refractory metastatic non-small-cell lung cancer. The rearrangement links TRBV5-5 to TRBJ1-5, with 9 bases aligning to TRBD1. This sample comprised peripheral blood, obtained from a patient treated with radiotherapy plus ipilimumab. The receptor's source is a human donor with non-small cell lung cancer that progressed on radiotherapy plus ipilimumab. Some clones in this sample may be carry-over from other donors' samples. CDR3: CASRRTGEINQPQHF. The CDR3 DNA reads as TGTGCCAGCAGGAGGACAGGGGAGATCAATCAGCCCCAGCATTTT.